This TCR beta chain comes out of a study of sequential checkpoint blockade in melanoma. The V gene end was trimmed by 6 bases and the J gene end by 4 bases; junction bases not matched to a gene: 5. Germline V lookup: CDR1 LNHDA, CDR2 SQIVND (reference sequence). The CDR3 runs 15 residues. The treatment is: randomized to nivolumab then ipilimumab (arm A) or the reverse (arm B). Clones were sequenced by immunoSEQ multiplex PCR, and TCRdb holds only the in-frame ones, with some missing. This table holds some 5,400 clones, roughly 17% found once. This sequence was found in a human donor with melanoma. The V call is TRBV19, the J call TRBJ2-3, with 12 bases identical to TRBD1. The source was tumor tissue (inferred from file names), collected from a patient given nivolumab and ipilimumab in sequence. The chain's CDR3 is CASRGTGGLPDTQYF. The CDR3, as DNA: TGTGCCAGTAGAGGGACAGGGGGCCTACCAGATACGCAGTATTTT.